The rows below give T cell receptor beta chains drawn from one sample of a study of cytotoxic CD8 clonotypes in ibrutinib-treated CLL. Clones were read by immunoSEQ multiplex PCR, and TCRdb kept only the in-frame ones, dropping some. Here the sample spans 40,000 or so clones, under 80% being singletons. Source: PBMCs, taken at disease progression, from a patient treated with ibrutinib. The receptors were sampled from a human donor with chronic lymphocytic leukemia. CDR3s include the opening cysteine and the closing phenylalanine or tryptophan. The D gene is left open where the match is weak. Where a row states a size, it is once, few, many or the class of an expanded clone; other rows omit it.

d_gene	v_gene	j_gene	abundance	CDR3aa	CDR3nt
TRBD1	TRBV27	TRBJ1-4	.	CATRGGRLKNEKLFF	TGTGCCACCAGGGGGGGGCGCTTGAAGAATGAAAAACTGTTTTTT
.	TRBV5-1	TRBJ2-3	.	CASSFGQGGDTQYF	TGCGCCAGCAGCTTCGGGCAGGGCGGAGATACGCAGTATTTT
.	TRBV2	TRBJ2-4	.	CASTHRDVAIQYF	TGTGCCAGCACCCACAGGGATGTAGCCATTCAGTACTTC
TRBD1	TRBV15	TRBJ2-2	few	CATSTGTGPLTGELFF	TGTGCCACCAGCACAGGGACAGGTCCTCTCACCGGGGAGCTGTTTTTT
TRBD2	TRBV10-3	TRBJ2-5	.	CATQLAGVGETQYF	TGTGCCACCCAACTAGCGGGAGTAGGAGAGACCCAGTACTTC
.	TRBV7-8	TRBJ2-7	.	CASSLWNEQYF	TGTGCCAGCAGCCTGTGGAACGAGCAGTACTTC
.	TRBV21-1	TRBJ2-2	.	CDRQNTGELFF	TGTGACCGACAGAACACCGGGGAGCTGTTTTTT
TRBD1	TRBV25-1	TRBJ2-1	.	CASSLGQGPVSYNEQFF	TGTGCCAGCAGCCTAGGACAGGGGCCGGTTTCCTACAATGAGCAGTTCTTC
.	TRBV5-6	TRBJ1-5	few	CASSHWGGWQPQHF	TGTGCCAGCAGCCATTGGGGGGGATGGCAGCCCCAGCATTTT
.	TRBV6-1	TRBJ1-3	.	CASTPTGIGNTIYF	TGTGCCAGCACCCCCACAGGGATTGGAAACACCATATATTTT
TRBD1	TRBV6-1	TRBJ2-7	.	CASSEAGTWTGGHEQYF	TGTGCCAGCAGTGAAGCGGGGACCTGGACAGGGGGCCACGAGCAGTACTTC
.	TRBV10-3	TRBJ2-7	few	CAIRGLTGAEQYF	TGTGCCATCAGGGGTCTCACGGGGGCCGAGCAGTACTTC
.	TRBV11-2	TRBJ2-1	.	CASSSSSSLSYNEQFF	TGTGCCAGCAGCTCTAGTTCGAGTCTTTCCTACAATGAGCAGTTCTTC
.	TRBV21-1	TRBJ1-5	.	CASSRGHQPQHF	TGTGCCAGCAGCAGGGGGCATCAGCCCCAGCATTTT
TRBD2	TRBV2	TRBJ2-2	.	CASSEVSSGNTGELFF	TGTGCCAGCAGTGAGGTCTCTAGCGGGAACACCGGGGAGCTGTTTTTT
.	TRBV29-1	TRBJ2-7	.	CSVDQGTSYEQYF	TGCAGCGTTGACCAGGGGACAAGCTACGAGCAGTACTTC
.	TRBV19	TRBJ2-2	.	CASSWGGTNTGELFF	TGTGCCAGTAGTTGGGGGGGCACGAACACCGGGGAGCTGTTTTTT
TRBD2	TRBV11-2	TRBJ2-3	.	CASSRPGLAGDTQYF	TGTGCCAGCAGCCGGCCGGGACTAGCGGGAGATACGCAGTATTTT
.	TRBV6-6	TRBJ2-7	.	CASSSHLTTGFFEQYF	TGTGCCAGCAGTTCTCACTTGACTACAGGGTTCTTTGAGCAGTACTTC
.	TRBV9	TRBJ2-1	.	CASCPTGSSYNEQFF	TGTGCCAGCTGCCCCACAGGGAGCTCCTACAATGAGCAGTTCTTC
TRBD1	TRBV6-5	TRBJ1-6	.	CASSYSWTGGVSPLHF	TGTGCCAGCAGTTACTCGTGGACAGGGGGGGTTTCACCCCTCCACTTT
.	TRBV5-1	TRBJ2-5	.	CASSLAPGRQETQYF	TGCGCCAGCAGCTTGGCCCCCGGCAGGCAAGAGACCCAGTACTTC
.	TRBV5-1	TRBJ2-1	few	CASSWGNRLSNEQFF	TGCGCCAGCAGCTGGGGGAACAGGCTATCCAATGAGCAGTTCTTC
TRBD1	TRBV4-1	TRBJ1-2	.	CASSQDMGQGYGYTF	TGCGCCAGCAGCCAAGATATGGGACAGGGCTATGGCTACACCTTC
.	TRBV27	TRBJ2-7	.	CASSSNYEQYF	TGTGCCAGCAGCTCAAACTACGAGCAGTACTTC
.	TRBV4-2	TRBJ1-5	.	CASSQEVKGFQPQHF	TGTGCCAGCAGCCAAGAGGTGAAAGGGTTTCAGCCCCAGCATTTT
TRBD1	TRBV5-1	TRBJ1-4	.	CASSSGQGAIVGSEKLFF	TGCGCCAGCAGCTCGGGACAGGGGGCGATTGTAGGGAGTGAAAAACTGTTTTTT
.	TRBV28	TRBJ2-7	.	CASSPLEEGLYEQYF	TGTGCCAGCAGCCCACTGGAGGAGGGTTTGTACGAGCAGTACTTC
TRBD2	TRBV5-4	TRBJ2-2	.	CASSLDVAGYTGELFF	TGTGCCAGCAGCTTGGATGTAGCGGGATACACCGGGGAGCTGTTTTTT
.	TRBV10-1	TRBJ2-3	.	CASSGTGDTQYF	TGCGCCAGCAGTGGGACGGGGGATACGCAGTATTTT
TRBD1	TRBV7-9	TRBJ1-1	.	CASSGQGGLTEAFF	TGTGCCAGCAGCGGACAGGGGGGCCTCACTGAAGCTTTCTTT
TRBD1	TRBV13	TRBJ1-1	.	CASSSPGGNTEAFF	TGTGCCAGCAGCTCCCCAGGGGGAAACACTGAAGCTTTCTTT
TRBD1	TRBV27	TRBJ2-1	.	CASSSGTVSSYNEQFF	TGTGCCAGCAGCTCAGGGACAGTGAGCTCCTACAATGAGCAGTTCTTC
.	TRBV2	TRBJ1-2	.	CASDQEPLVGYGYTF	TGTGCCAGCGATCAGGAACCCTTGGTTGGCTATGGCTACACCTTC
.	TRBV11-3	TRBJ2-1	.	CASSPRISSYNEQFF	TGTGCCAGCAGCCCCAGGATCAGCTCCTACAATGAGCAGTTCTTC
TRBD1	TRBV11-2	TRBJ2-7	.	CASSLDPRLATGVFHEQYF	TGTGCCAGCAGCTTAGATCCAAGGTTGGCGACAGGGGTTTTCCACGAGCAGTACTTC
.	TRBV5-1	TRBJ1-3	few	CASSLGGRRNTIYF	TGCGCCAGCAGCTTGGGGGGCAGGAGAAACACCATATATTTT
.	TRBV5-1	TRBJ1-3	.	CASSLDSGNTIYF	TGCGCCAGCAGCCTGGACAGTGGAAACACCATATATTTT
.	TRBV25-1	TRBJ2-5	.	CASSPRTAGGTQYF	TGTGCCAGCAGTCCCCGGACAGCAGGCGGGACCCAGTACTTC
TRBD1	TRBV11-2	TRBJ2-5	.	CASSSWDRGLQETQYF	TGTGCCAGCAGCTCATGGGACAGGGGGCTGCAAGAGACCCAGTACTTC
.	TRBV18	TRBJ2-3	.	CASSSGPGGDTQYF	TGTGCCAGCTCAAGCGGTCCTGGTGGGGATACGCAGTATTTT
.	TRBV27	TRBJ1-1	.	CASSFTPNTEAFF	TGTGCCAGCAGTTTCACGCCAAACACTGAAGCTTTCTTT
.	TRBV5-1	TRBJ2-3	.	CASSSTKRWDTQYF	TGCGCCAGCAGCTCTACGAAAAGGTGGGATACGCAGTATTTT
.	TRBV6-4	TRBJ2-1	few	CASSPTGSPGGEQFF	TGTGCCAGCTCCCCGACTGGTAGCCCCGGCGGTGAGCAGTTCTTC
.	TRBV6-6	TRBJ1-1	.	CASSYHPTLTEAFF	TGTGCCAGCAGTTACCACCCAACGTTAACTGAAGCTTTCTTT
.	TRBV11-2	TRBJ2-2	.	CASSFDRSAGELFF	TGTGCCAGCAGCTTCGACAGATCGGCCGGGGAGCTGTTTTTT
.	TRBV11-2	TRBJ1-5	few	CASSFEGQPQHF	TGTGCCAGCAGCTTTGAGGGTCAGCCCCAGCATTTT
.	TRBV5-1	TRBJ1-1	.	CASSPTAGSTEAFF	TGCGCCAGCAGCCCGACGGCCGGGAGCACTGAAGCTTTCTTT
.	TRBV6-5	TRBJ1-6	.	CASSKSSYNSPLHF	TGTGCCAGCAGTAAGAGCTCCTATAATTCACCCCTCCACTTT
.	TRBV28	TRBJ2-4	few	CASIRQNQNIQYF	TGTGCCAGCATACGGCAGAACCAAAACATTCAGTACTTC
.	TRBV28	TRBJ1-2	.	CASRGGGAAFGYTF	TGTGCCAGCAGGGGGGGAGGGGCAGCATTTGGCTACACCTTC
TRBD1	TRBV7-2	TRBJ1-1	.	CASSLTGGTEAFF	TGTGCCAGCAGCTTAACAGGGGGAACTGAAGCTTTCTTT
TRBD2	TRBV10-1	TRBJ2-1	.	CASGTSGNNEQFF	TGCGCCAGCGGGACTAGCGGCAACAATGAGCAGTTCTTC
.	TRBV4-2	TRBJ1-1	.	CASSQGEGASEAFF	TGTGCCAGCAGCCAAGGGGAGGGAGCATCTGAAGCTTTCTTT